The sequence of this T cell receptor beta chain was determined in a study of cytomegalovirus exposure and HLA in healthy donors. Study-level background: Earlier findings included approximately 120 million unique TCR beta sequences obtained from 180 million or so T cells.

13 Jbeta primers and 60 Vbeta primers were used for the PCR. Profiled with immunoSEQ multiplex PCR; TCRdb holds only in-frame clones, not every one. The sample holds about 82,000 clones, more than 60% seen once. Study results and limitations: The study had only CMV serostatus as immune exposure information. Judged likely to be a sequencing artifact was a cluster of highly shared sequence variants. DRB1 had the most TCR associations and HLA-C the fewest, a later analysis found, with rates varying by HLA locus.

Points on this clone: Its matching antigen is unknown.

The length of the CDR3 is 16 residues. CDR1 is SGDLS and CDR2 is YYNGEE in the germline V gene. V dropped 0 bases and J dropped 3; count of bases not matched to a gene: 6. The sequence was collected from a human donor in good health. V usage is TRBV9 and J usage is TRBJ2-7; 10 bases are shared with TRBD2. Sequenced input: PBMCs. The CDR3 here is CASSVASSGGFYEQYF. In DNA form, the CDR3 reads TGTGCCAGCAGCGTAGCTAGTAGCGGGGGGTTCTACGAGCAGTACTTC.